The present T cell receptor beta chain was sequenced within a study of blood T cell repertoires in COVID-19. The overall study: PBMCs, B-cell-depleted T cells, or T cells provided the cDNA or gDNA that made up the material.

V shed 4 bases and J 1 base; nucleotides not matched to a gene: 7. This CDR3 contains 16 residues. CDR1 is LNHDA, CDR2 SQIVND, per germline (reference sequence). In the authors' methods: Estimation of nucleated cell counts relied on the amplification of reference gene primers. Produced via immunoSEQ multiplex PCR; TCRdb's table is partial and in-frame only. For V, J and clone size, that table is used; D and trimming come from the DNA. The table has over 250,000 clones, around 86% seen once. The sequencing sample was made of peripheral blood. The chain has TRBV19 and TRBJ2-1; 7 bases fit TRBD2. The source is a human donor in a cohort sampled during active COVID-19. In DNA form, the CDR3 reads TGTGCCAGTAGTAAGAGGGGAGGGCCGTCCTACAATGAGCAGTTCTTC. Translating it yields CASSKRGGPSYNEQFF. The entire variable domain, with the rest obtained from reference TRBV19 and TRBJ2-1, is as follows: DGGITQSPKYLFRKEGQNVTLSCEQNLNHDAMYWYRQDPGQGLRLIYYSQIVNDFQKGDIAEGYSVSREKKESFPLTVTSAQKNPTAFYLCASSKRGGPSYNEQFFGPGTRLTVL.